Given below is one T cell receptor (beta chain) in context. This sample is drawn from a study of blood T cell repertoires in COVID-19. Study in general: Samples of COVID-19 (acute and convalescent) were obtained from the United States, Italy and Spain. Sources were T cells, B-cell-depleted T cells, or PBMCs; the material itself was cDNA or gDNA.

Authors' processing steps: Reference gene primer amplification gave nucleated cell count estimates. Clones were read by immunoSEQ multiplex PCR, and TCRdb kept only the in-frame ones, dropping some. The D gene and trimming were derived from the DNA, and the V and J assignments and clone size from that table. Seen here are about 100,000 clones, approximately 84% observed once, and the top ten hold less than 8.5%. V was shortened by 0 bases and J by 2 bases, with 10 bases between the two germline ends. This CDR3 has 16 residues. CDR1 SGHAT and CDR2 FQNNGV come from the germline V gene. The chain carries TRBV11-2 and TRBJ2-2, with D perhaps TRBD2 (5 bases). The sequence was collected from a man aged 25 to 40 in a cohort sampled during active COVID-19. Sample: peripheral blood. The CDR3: CASSLDGGKNTGELFF. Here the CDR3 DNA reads TGTGCCAGCAGCTTAGATGGAGGAAAAAACACCGGGGAGCTGTTTTTT.